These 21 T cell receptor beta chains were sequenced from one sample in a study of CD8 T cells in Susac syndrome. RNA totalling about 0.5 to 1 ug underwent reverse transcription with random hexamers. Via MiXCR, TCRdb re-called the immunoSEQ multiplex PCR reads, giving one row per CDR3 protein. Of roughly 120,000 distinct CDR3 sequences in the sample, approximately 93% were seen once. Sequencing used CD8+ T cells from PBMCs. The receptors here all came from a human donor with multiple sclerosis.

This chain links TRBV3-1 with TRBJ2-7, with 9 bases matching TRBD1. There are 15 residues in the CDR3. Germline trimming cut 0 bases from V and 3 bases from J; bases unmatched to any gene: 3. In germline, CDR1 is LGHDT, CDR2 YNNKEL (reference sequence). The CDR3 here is CASSQDPDRGYEQYF. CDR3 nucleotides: TGTGCCAGCAGCCAAGATCCGGACAGGGGCTACGAGCAGTACTTC.

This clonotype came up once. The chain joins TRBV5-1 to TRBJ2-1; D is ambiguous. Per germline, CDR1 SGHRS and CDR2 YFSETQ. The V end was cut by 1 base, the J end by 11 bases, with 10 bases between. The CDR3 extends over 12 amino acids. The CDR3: CASSLYPVKQFF. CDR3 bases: TGCGCCAGCAGCTTGTATCCGGTTAAGCAGTTCTTC.

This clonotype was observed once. The CDR3 DNA reads as TGTGCCAGCAGTTATGGGGAGGACACCCAACAAGAGACCCAGTACTTC. This translates into CASSYGEDTQQETQYF. The gene calls are TRBV6-5 and TRBJ2-5, with D tentatively TRBD2 (6 bases). V gave up 3 bases and J gave up 2 bases, with 16 bases separating them. The CDR3 sequence is 16 residues long. CDR1 and CDR2 from the germline V gene are MNHEY and SVGAGI.

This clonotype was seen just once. The chain's CDR3 is CASSLSGYTYEQYF. The CDR3 DNA reads as TGTGCCAGCAGTTTATCAGGATACACCTACGAGCAGTACTTC. The rearrangement links TRBV27 to TRBJ2-7; D not certain. The CDR3 has 14 amino acids. Germline V CDR1 and CDR2: MNHEY, SMNVEV (reference sequence). The V end lost 0 bases, the J end lost 2 bases, and 8 bases lay between the germline ends.

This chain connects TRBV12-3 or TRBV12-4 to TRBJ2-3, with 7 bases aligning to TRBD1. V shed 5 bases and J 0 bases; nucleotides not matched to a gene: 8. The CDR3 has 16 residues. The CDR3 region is CASSMTGRTSTDTQYF. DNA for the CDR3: TGTGCCAGCAGTATGACAGGGAGAACTAGCACAGATACGCAGTATTTT.

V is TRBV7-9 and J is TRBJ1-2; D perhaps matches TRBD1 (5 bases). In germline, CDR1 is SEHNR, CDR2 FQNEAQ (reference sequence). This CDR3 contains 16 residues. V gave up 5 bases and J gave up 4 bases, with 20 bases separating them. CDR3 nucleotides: TGTGCCAGCAGCGGGGGGACCGAATCCTATGGCTATGGCTACACCTTC. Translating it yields CASSGGTESYGYGYTF.

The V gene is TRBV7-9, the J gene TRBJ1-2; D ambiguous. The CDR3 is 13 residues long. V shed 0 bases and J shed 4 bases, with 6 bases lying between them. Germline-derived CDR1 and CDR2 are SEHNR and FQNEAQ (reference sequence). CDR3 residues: CASSLAYGYGYTF. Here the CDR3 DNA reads TGTGCCAGCAGCTTAGCGTACGGCTATGGCTACACCTTC.

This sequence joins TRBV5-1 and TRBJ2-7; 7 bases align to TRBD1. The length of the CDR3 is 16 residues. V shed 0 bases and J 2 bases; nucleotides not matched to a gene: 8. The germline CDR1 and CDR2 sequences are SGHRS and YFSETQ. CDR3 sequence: CASSLDNRTGAYEQYF. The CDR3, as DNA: TGCGCCAGCAGCTTGGACAACCGGACAGGAGCCTACGAGCAGTACTTC.

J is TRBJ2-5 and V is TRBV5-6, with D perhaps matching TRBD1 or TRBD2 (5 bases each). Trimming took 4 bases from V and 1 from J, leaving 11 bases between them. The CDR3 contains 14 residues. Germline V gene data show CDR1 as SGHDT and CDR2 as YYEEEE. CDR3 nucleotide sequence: TGTGCCAGCAGCCCGGGACCGATCCAAGAGACCCAGTACTTC. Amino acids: CASSPGPIQETQYF.

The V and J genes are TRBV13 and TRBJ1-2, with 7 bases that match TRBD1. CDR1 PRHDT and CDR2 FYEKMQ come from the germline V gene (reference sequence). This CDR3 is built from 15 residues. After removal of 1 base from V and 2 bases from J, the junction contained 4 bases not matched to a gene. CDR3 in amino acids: CASSLEGRGNYGYTF. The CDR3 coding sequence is TGTGCCAGCAGCTTAGAAGGCAGGGGGAACTATGGCTACACCTTC.

CDR3 residues: CASSQDTRRGNTEAFF. CDR3 coding DNA: TGTGCCAGCAGCCAAGATACGCGACGGGGAAACACTGAAGCTTTCTTT. The gene calls are TRBV3-1 and TRBJ1-1; no firm D call. The CDR3 has 16 amino acids. Trimming left V 0 bases short and J 2 bases short, with 13 bases between. CDR1 LGHDT and CDR2 YNNKEL come from the germline V gene (reference sequence). Full variable domain (missing parts from reference TRBV3-1 and TRBJ1-1): DTAVSQTPKYLVTQMGNDKSIKCEQNLGHDTMYWYKQDSKKFLKIMFSYNNKELIINETVPNRFSPKSPDKAHLNLHINSLELGDSAVYFCASSQDTRRGNTEAFFGQGTRLTVV.

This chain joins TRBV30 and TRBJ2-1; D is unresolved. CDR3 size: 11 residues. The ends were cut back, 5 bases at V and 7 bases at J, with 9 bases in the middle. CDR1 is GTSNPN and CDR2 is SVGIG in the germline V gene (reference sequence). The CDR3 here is CAWVGGNEQFF. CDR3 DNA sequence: TGTGCCTGGGTCGGTGGGAATGAGCAGTTCTTC. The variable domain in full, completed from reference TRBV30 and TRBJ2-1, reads SQTIHQWPATLVQPVGSPLSLECTVEGTSNPNLYWYRQAAGRGLQLLFYSVGIGQISSEVPQNLSASRPQDRQFILSSKKLLLSDSGFYLCAWVGGNEQFFGPGTRLTVL.

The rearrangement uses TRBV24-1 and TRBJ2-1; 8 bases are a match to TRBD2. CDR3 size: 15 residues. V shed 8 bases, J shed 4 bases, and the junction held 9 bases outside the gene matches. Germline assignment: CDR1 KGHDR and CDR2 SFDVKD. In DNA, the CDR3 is TGTGCCACCATGGCTGACGGGGGGGCTTACAATGAGCAGTTCTTC. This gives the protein CATMADGGAYNEQFF.

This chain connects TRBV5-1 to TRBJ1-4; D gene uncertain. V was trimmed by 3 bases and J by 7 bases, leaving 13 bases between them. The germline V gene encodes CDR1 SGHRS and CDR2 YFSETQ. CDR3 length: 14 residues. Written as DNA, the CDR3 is TGCGCCAGCAGCTCACGGGAGGGAGGTGAAAAACTGTTTTTT. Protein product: CASSSREGGEKLFF. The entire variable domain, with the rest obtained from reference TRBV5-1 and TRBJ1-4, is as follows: KAGVTQTPRYLIKTRGQQVTLSCSPISGHRSVSWYQQTPGQGLQFLFEYFSETQRNKGNFPGRFSGRQFSNSRSEMNVSTLELGDSALYLCASSSREGGEKLFFGSGTQLSVL.

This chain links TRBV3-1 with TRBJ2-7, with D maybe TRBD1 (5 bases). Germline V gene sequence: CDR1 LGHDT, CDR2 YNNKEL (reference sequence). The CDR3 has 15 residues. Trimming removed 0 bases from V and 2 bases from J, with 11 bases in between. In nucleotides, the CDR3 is TGTGCCAGCAGCCAAGAGCTGGGGCAGGCCTACGAGCAGTACTTC. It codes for CASSQELGQAYEQYF.

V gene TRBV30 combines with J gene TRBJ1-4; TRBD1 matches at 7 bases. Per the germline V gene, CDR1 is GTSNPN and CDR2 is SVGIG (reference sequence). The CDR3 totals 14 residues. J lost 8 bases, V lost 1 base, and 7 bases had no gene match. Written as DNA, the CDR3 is TGTGCCTGGAGTGACAGGGGCCGCGACGAAAAACTGTTTTTT. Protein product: CAWSDRGRDEKLFF.

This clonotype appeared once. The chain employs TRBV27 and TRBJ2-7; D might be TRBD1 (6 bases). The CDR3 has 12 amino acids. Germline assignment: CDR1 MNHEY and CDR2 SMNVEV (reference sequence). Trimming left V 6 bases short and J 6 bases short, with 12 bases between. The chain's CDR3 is CASSGPGAEQYF. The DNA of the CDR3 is TGTGCCAGCAGCGGGCCAGGGGCCGAGCAGTACTTC.

In nucleotides, the CDR3 is TGCGCCAGCAGCCTCGACAGGGGACCCAATCAGCCCCAGCATTTT. This gives the protein CASSLDRGPNQPQHF. The chain uses TRBV4-1 and TRBJ1-5, with 8 bases fitting TRBD1. The CDR3 runs 15 residues. Germline assignment: CDR1 MGHRA and CDR2 YSYEKL. V dropped 4 bases and J dropped 3; count of bases not matched to a gene: 5.

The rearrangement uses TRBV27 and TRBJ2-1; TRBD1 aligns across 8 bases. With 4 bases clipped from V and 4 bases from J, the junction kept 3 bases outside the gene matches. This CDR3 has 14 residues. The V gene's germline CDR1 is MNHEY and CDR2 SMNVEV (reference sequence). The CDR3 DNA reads TGTGCCAGCAGTTCGGGACAGGCTTACAATGAGCAGTTCTTC. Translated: CASSSGQAYNEQFF.

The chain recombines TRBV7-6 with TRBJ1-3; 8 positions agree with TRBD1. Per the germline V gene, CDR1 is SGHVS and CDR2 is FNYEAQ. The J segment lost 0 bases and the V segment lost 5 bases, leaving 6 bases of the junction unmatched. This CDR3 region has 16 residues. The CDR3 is CASSPRQGSSGNTIYF. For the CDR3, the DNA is TGTGCCAGCAGCCCTAGACAGGGGAGCTCTGGAAACACCATATATTTT.

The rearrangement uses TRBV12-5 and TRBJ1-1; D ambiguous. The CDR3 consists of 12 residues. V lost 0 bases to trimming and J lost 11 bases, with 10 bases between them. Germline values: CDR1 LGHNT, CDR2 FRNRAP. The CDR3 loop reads CASGLVGDTAFF. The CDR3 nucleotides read TGTGCTAGTGGTTTGGTAGGAGATACGGCTTTCTTT. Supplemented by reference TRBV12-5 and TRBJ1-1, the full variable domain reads DARVTQTPRHKVTEMGQEVTMRCQPILGHNTVFWYRQTMMQGLELLAYFRNRAPLDDSGMPKDRFSAEMPDATLATLKIQPSEPRDSAVYFCASGLVGDTAFFGQGTRLTVV.